Sequencing of this T cell receptor (beta chain) was carried out in a study of CD8 T cells in Susac syndrome. Study results and limitations: The study conceded that relatively few individuals underwent its TCR sequencing and HLA analysis.

Random hexamers served to reverse transcribe about 0.45 to 1 ug RNA. Amplification of TCR beta CDR3 by immunoSEQ multiplex PCR spanned 54 Vbeta and 13 Jbeta. TCRdb processed the immunoSEQ multiplex PCR reads anew with MiXCR; each CDR3 protein has one entry. The repertoire has hundreds of thousands of distinct CDR3 sequences, around 93% of them found once; the top ten carry about 0.071%. The germline gives CDR1 MGHRA, CDR2 YSYEKL. V shed 0 bases and J shed 5 bases, with 10 bases lying between them. The CDR3 has 14 residues. Details on this clonotype: Its antigen is unidentified.

Material: CD4+ T cells from PBMCs. This sequence joins TRBV4-1 and TRBJ2-5; D remains unclear. The clonotype originates from a human donor with multiple sclerosis. CDR3 in DNA: TGCGCCAGCAGCCAAGATGGTAGTTTTGAGACCCAGTACTTC. As protein: CASSQDGSFETQYF.